The 26 T cell receptor beta chains reported below all come from one sample, sequenced in a study of molecular identifiers for immune sequencing clone quantification. TCRdb analysed the PCR reads with MiXCR anew, one entry per CDR3 protein. This repertoire shows about 68,000 distinct CDR3 sequences, 18% found once; its top ten account for about 1.5%. Sequences were obtained from naive CD8+ T cells from blood, with Jurkat cell RNA spiked in. Subset defined: FACS-sorted CD8+CD4-CCR7+CD45RA+ naive T cells. The receptors originated from a human donor in good health. Some libraries in this study had Jurkat cell RNA spiked in.

The sample holds many counts of this clonotype. The V call is TRBV27, the J call TRBJ2-5; 9 bases map to TRBD1. In germline, CDR1 is MNHEY, CDR2 SMNVEV (reference sequence). V shed 5 bases, J shed 5 bases, and the junction held 6 bases outside the gene matches. The CDR3 sequence is 14 residues long. CDR3 residues: CASSLQGQGETQYF. In nucleotides, the CDR3 is TGTGCCAGCAGTCTCCAGGGACAGGGTGAGACCCAGTACTTC.

A note on this clonotype: A much larger clone differs from this one at a single base, so this may be a read error. This chain joins TRBV5-1 and TRBJ2-3, with a weak D call TRBD2 (6 bases). In germline, CDR1 is SGHRS, CDR2 YFSETQ. The CDR3 has 16 residues. Trimming pared 5 bases from V and 1 base from J, leaving 17 bases between. CDR3 nucleotide sequence: TGCGCCAGCAGTTCCCGAATAGCGGATCGCACAGATACGCAGTATTTT. Amino acid sequence: CASSSRIADRTDTQYF.

This clonotype was detected a few times. The rearrangement joins TRBV9 to TRBJ2-7; 10 nucleotides match TRBD2. The CDR3 loop spans 15 amino acids. J gave up 7 bases and V 4 bases, and 11 bases lay outside the gene matches. Per the germline V gene, CDR1 is SGDLS and CDR2 is YYNGEE. The CDR3 DNA reads as TGTGCCAGCAGCCCCTGGCTAGCGGGAGATCAGGAGCAGTACTTC. Translated, it gives CASSPWLAGDQEQYF.

Many counts were recorded for this clonotype. The J gene is TRBJ2-6, the V gene TRBV6-5; D remains ambiguous. With 6 bases removed from V and 1 base from J, the gap between germline ends came to 4 bases. The CDR3 loop spans 13 amino acids. Looked up from germline, CDR1 is MNHEY and CDR2 is SVGAGI. In DNA, the CDR3 is TGTGCCAGCAGGGGTTCTGGGGCCAACGTCCTGACTTTC. Residues: CASRGSGANVLTF.

Concerning this clonotype itself: Being one base from a much bigger clone, this may be a read error. This likely comes from a read error, as the CDR3 has no conserved phenylalanine or tryptophan at its end. This sequence joins TRBV6-5 and TRBJ1-1; 8 positions match TRBD1. The CDR3 has 15 residues. The V gene's germline CDR1 is MNHEY and CDR2 SVGAGI. Trimming took 4 bases from V and 1 from J; bases not matched to a gene: 5. CDR3 in amino acids: CASSSGQGWNTEAFL. The CDR3 DNA sequence: TGTGCCAGCAGTTCCGGACAGGGCTGGAACACTGAAGCTTTCCTT.

In its sample, this clonotype was seen many times. This chain's CDR3 is CASCPVTSTDTQYF. The DNA of the CDR3 is TGTGCCAGTTGCCCCGTGACTAGCACAGATACGCAGTATTTT. The chain carries TRBV28 and TRBJ2-3; D is uncertain. The CDR3 length is 14 residues. Trimming removed 9 bases from V and 0 bases from J, with 13 bases in between. Germline CDR1 is MDHEN and CDR2 is SYDVKM.

This clonotype was observed many times. This chain connects TRBV6-5 to TRBJ2-7; either TRBD1 or TRBD2 may fit D (5 bases each). The CDR3 is made up of 16 amino acids. The V gene lost 5 bases and the J gene lost 2 bases, with 19 bases spanning the gap. Germline CDR1 reads MNHEY; CDR2 reads SVGAGI. CDR3 in amino acids: CASSLAIGDQTYEQYF. The CDR3 DNA follows: TGTGCCAGCAGTCTCGCCATCGGGGACCAGACCTACGAGCAGTACTTC.

The table lists this clonotype with a few counts. This sequence joins TRBV20-1 and TRBJ1-1, with no clear D. CDR3 length: 11 residues. CDR1 DFQATT and CDR2 SNEGSKA come from the germline V gene (reference sequence). Trimming stripped 4 bases from V and 7 bases from J, with 10 bases between. The CDR3 spells CSAKDVGEAFF. CDR3 in DNA: TGCAGTGCTAAGGACGTAGGTGAAGCTTTCTTT.

The chain employs TRBV25-1 and TRBJ2-5, with D uncertain. From germline, CDR1 is MGHDK and CDR2 SYGVNS. The CDR3 has 14 amino acids. The V and J ends lost 1 base and 0 bases respectively, with 6 bases between them. The CDR3 DNA reads as TGTGCCAGCAGTGAATCTTCGTACCAAGAGACCCAGTACTTC. Its protein is CASSESSYQETQYF.

Many counts were recorded for this clonotype. J is TRBJ2-3 and V is TRBV6-1; 8 nucleotides agree with TRBD1. Germline V gene lookup returns CDR1 MNHNS and CDR2 SASEGT. This CDR3 is built from 17 residues. V trimming: 0 bases; J trimming: 2 bases; junction bases outside the gene matches: 7. The CDR3 region has the DNA TGTGCCAGCAGTGAAGCATGGAGACAGGGGATCACAGATACGCAGTATTTT. Translated: CASSEAWRQGITDTQYF.

Concerning this clonotype: At one end the junction does not follow the germline gene, possibly because of a read error. V usage is TRBV5-1 and J usage is TRBJ2-3; possible D gene TRBD2, 5 bases. CDR1 and CDR2 from the germline V gene are SGHRS and YFSETQ. The CDR3 length is 15 residues. The CDR3 DNA sequence: TGCGCCAGCAGCTCTCTAGCCCCGAGCACAGATACGCGGTATTTT. This sequence encodes CASSSLAPSTDTRYF.

This clonotype was observed at least ten times. The chain carries TRBV28 and TRBJ2-7, with 7 bases identical to TRBD2. The V gene end was trimmed by 5 bases and the J gene end by 2 bases; junction bases not matched to a gene: 12. Germline V gene sequence: CDR1 MDHEN, CDR2 SYDVKM. The CDR3 spans 16 residues. CDR3: CASSPTPAGVPYEQYF. The CDR3 coding sequence is TGTGCCAGCAGTCCCACCCCGGCGGGAGTCCCCTACGAGCAGTACTTC.

This clonotype showed up many times. CDR3 region: CASSQEGRENTGELFF. Here the CDR3 DNA reads TGCGCCAGCAGCCAAGAAGGTCGGGAGAACACCGGGGAGCTGTTTTTT. This chain connects TRBV4-1 to TRBJ2-2, with D possibly TRBD2 on 5 matching bases. The length of the CDR3 is 16 residues. Trimming removed 0 bases from V and 1 base from J, with 9 bases in between. Germline assignment: CDR1 MGHRA and CDR2 YSYEKL.

The rearrangement uses TRBV4-3 and TRBJ2-3; no clear D. The CDR3 is made up of 15 amino acids. Germline CDR1 and CDR2: LGHNA and YSLEER. With 1 base removed from V and 6 bases from J, the gap between germline ends came to 14 bases. CDR3 in amino acids: CASSQGQDVADTQYF. The CDR3 DNA reads TGCGCCAGCAGCCAAGGTCAGGACGTCGCGGATACGCAGTATTTT.

This clonotype was found many times. The rearrangement uses TRBV4-3 and TRBJ1-5; a possible D gene is TRBD1 (6 bases). V lost 0 bases and J 3 bases, leaving 9 bases between the germline ends. This CDR3 comprises 15 residues. From germline, CDR1 is LGHNA and CDR2 YSLEER. Here the CDR3 DNA reads TGCGCCAGCAGCCAAGATCGGGACAACAATCAGCCCCAGCATTTT. Protein product: CASSQDRDNNQPQHF.

The genes are TRBV6-4 and TRBJ2-7; 10 nucleotides match TRBD2. The CDR3 runs to 15 residues. V lost 6 bases to trimming and J lost 1 base; unmatched junction nucleotides: 6. The germline V gene encodes CDR1 MRHNA and CDR2 SNTAGT. CDR3 amino acids: CASSRQAGGSYEQYF. The DNA for the CDR3 is TGTGCCAGCAGCCGCCAAGCGGGAGGGTCCTACGAGCAGTACTTC.

This clonotype appeared a few times. This may come from a read error, since a much larger clone is one base off. The chain has TRBV24-1 and TRBJ2-2; the D is unclear. Per the germline V gene, CDR1 is KGHDR and CDR2 is SFDVKD. This CDR3 is built from 15 residues. CDR3 nucleotide sequence: TGTGCCACCAGTGTTTTGTGGGAGAACACCGGGGAGCTGTTTTTT. This encodes CATSVLWENTGELFF.

The V gene is TRBV7-9, the J gene TRBJ2-1; no clear D. The V end lost 5 bases, the J end lost 6 bases, and 14 bases lay between the germline ends. CDR3 size: 14 residues. The germline gives CDR1 SEHNR, CDR2 FQNEAQ (reference sequence). CDR3 loop: CASSTRPGRNEQFF. Here the CDR3 DNA reads TGTGCCAGCAGCACCCGACCCGGTCGCAATGAGCAGTTCTTC.

This clonotype was counted many times. The V and J genes are TRBV11-2 and TRBJ2-3; D remains unclear. Germline CDR1 is SGHAT and CDR2 is FQNNGV. The ends were cut back, 1 base at V and 4 bases at J, with 6 bases in the middle. This CDR3 has 13 residues. The CDR3 protein is CASSLGTSDTQYF. The DNA of the CDR3 is TGTGCCAGCAGCTTAGGGACCTCAGATACGCAGTATTTT.

The sample holds many counts of this clonotype. The V gene is TRBV11-2, the J gene TRBJ1-2; 8 nucleotides align to TRBD1. Unmatched junction bases numbered 13, after V lost 5 bases and J lost 2 bases. CDR3 length equals 17 residues. The germline CDR1 and CDR2 sequences are SGHAT and FQNNGV. CDR3 bases: TGTGCCAGCAGCCCTAGGACAGGGAAACAGTCCAACTATGGCTACACCTTC. Its protein is CASSPRTGKQSNYGYTF. Full variable domain (remainder filled in from reference TRBV11-2 and TRBJ1-2): EAGVAQSPRYKIIEKRQSVAFWCNPISGHATLYWYQQILGQGPKLLIQFQNNGVVDDSQLPKDRFSAERLKGVDSTLKIQPAKLEDSAVYLCASSPRTGKQSNYGYTFGSGTRLTVV.

In the case of this clonotype: At one end, the junction sequence differs from germline, possibly due to a read error. This sequence joins TRBV27 and TRBJ2-7; weak D call: TRBD1 (6 bases). Germline-derived CDR1 and CDR2 are MNHEY and SMNVEV (reference sequence). There are 15 residues in the CDR3. CDR3 coding DNA: TGTGCCAGCAGTTCCCGGGACACGGGGACCTACGAGCGGTACTTC. Translation: CASSSRDTGTYERYF.

Details on this clonotype: A read error may be the cause here, since a much bigger clone is one base away. This chain joins TRBV27 and TRBJ1-4; D possibly corresponds to TRBD1 (5 bases). The CDR3 sequence is 17 residues long. Trimming removed 5 bases from V and 0 bases from J, with 16 bases in between. Germline-derived CDR1 and CDR2 are MNHEY and SMNVEV (reference sequence). This chain's CDR3 is CASSTGRQSATNEKLFF. The CDR3 bases are TGTGCCAGCAGTACGGGACGGCAATCTGCAACTAATGAAAAACTGTTTTTT.

This clonotype was detected ten times or more. This chain joins TRBV29-1 and TRBJ2-7, with 7 bases identical to TRBD2. This CDR3 is built from 13 residues. The V gene's germline CDR1 is SQVTM and CDR2 ANQGSEA. Trimming cost V 3 bases and J 2 bases; bases outside gene matches: 4. The DNA of the CDR3 is TGCAGCGTTGAGACTAGCAGAACCTACGAGCAGTACTTC. Residues: CSVETSRTYEQYF.

About this clonotype itself: A read error may produce the germline difference seen at one junction end. The chain carries TRBV2 and TRBJ2-7; D is perhaps TRBD2 (5 bases). CDR3 length: 13 residues. The germline V gene has CDR1 SNHLY and CDR2 FYNNEI. Here the CDR3 DNA reads TGTGACAGCATCGGAGGTGGAAACTACGAGCAGTACTTC. As protein: CDSIGGGNYEQYF.

V usage is TRBV4-1 and J usage is TRBJ2-7, with TRBD1 matching over 8 bases. Looked up from germline, CDR1 is MGHRA and CDR2 is YSYEKL. CDR3 length: 15 amino acids. V lost 3 bases, J lost 5 bases, and 9 bases stayed unmatched. The CDR3 DNA sequence: TGCGCCAGCAGCCAGGTTAGACAGGGGTTACACGAGCAGTACTTC. Encoded protein: CASSQVRQGLHEQYF.

In regard to this clonotype: A much larger clone sits a single nucleotide away, making a read error possible. The gene calls are TRBV24-1 and TRBJ2-1; the match to TRBD2 covers 11 bases. With V trimmed by 6 bases and J by 1 base, 25 bases remained unmatched. CDR1 is KGHDR, CDR2 SFDVKD, per germline. This CDR3 is built from 23 residues. Here the CDR3 reads CATSSPNITSGRRGRTSYNEQFF. Written as DNA, the CDR3 is TGTGCCACCAGTAGCCCAAACATAACTAGCGGGAGAAGAGGCCGAACATCCTACAATGAGCAGTTCTTC.